This T cell receptor (beta chain) was profiled in a study of cytomegalovirus exposure and HLA in healthy donors. Findings of the study overall: Most TCR beta V segments were productive about 90% or about 30% of the time in an earlier analysis. Researchers catalogued roughly 170 TCR beta chains as cytomegalovirus-associated.

The V gene's germline CDR1 is MNHNS and CDR2 SASEGT. This CDR3 spans 14 amino acids. The V and J ends lost 1 base and 4 bases, in that order; junction bases with no gene match: 2. Primers: 60 Vbeta forward and 13 Jbeta reverse. TCRdb keeps only in-frame clones here, not all; method: immunoSEQ multiplex PCR. This sample carries around 200,000 clones, around 85% of them seen once, and the ten largest clones take approximately 2.2%. In regard to this clone: Its target is not known.

The chain combines TRBV6-1 with TRBJ1-1; 8 bases map to TRBD1. The sequenced material came from PBMCs. The receptor comes from a woman aged 45-59 years in good health and CMV-seronegative. This CDR3 reads CASSEGQGITEAFF. The CDR3, as DNA: TGTGCCAGCAGTGAAGGACAGGGGATCACTGAAGCTTTCTTT.